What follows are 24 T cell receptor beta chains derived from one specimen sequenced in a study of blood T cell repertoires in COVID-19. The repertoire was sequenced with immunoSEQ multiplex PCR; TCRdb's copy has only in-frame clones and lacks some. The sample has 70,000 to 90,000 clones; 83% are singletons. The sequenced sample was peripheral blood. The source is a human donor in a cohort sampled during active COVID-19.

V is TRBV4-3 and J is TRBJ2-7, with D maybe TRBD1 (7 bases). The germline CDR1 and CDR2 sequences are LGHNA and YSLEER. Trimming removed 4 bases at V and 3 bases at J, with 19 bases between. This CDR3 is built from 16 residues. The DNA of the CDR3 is TGCGCCAGCAGCCGATCGCACAGGGGAGGAGTCTACGAGCAGTACTTC. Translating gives CASSRSHRGGVYEQYF.

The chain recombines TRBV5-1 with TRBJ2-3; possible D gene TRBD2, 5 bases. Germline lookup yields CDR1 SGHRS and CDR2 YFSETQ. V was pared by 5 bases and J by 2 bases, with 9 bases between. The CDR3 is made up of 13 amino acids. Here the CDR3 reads CASSSGNTDTQYF. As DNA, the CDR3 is TGCGCCAGCAGTTCGGGGAACACAGATACGCAGTATTTT. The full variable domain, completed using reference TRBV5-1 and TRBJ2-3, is KAGVTQTPRYLIKTRGQQVTLSCSPISGHRSVSWYQQTPGQGLQFLFEYFSETQRNKGNFPGRFSGRQFSNSRSEMNVSTLELGDSALYLCASSSGNTDTQYFGPGTRLTVL.

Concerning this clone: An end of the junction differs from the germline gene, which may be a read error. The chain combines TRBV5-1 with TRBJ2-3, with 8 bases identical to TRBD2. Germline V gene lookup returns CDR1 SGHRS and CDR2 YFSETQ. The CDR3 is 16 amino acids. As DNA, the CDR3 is TGCGCCCGCAGCCCGGGGGGGGGCCTTAGCACAGATACGCAGTATTTT. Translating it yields CARSPGGGLSTDTQYF.

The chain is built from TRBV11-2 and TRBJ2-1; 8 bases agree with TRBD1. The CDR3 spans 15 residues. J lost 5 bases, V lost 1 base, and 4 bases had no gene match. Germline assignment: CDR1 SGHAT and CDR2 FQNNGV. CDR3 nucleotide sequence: TGTGCCAGCAGCTTAGGACAGGGGTATCACAATGAGCAGTTCTTC. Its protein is CASSLGQGYHNEQFF.

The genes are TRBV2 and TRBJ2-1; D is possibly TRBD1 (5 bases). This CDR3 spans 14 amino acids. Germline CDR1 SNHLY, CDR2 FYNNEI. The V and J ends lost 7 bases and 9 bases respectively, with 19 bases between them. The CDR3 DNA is TGTGCCAGCAAGTCAGGGATTACGACTGGTGAGCAGTTCTTC. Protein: CASKSGITTGEQFF.

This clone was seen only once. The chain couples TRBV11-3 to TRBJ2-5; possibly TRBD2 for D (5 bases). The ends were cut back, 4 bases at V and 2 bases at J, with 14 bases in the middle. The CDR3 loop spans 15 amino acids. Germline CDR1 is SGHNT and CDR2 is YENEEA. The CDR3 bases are TGTGCCAGCAGCTCCTCCCGACTAACGCAAGAGACCCAGTACTTC. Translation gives CASSSSRLTQETQYF. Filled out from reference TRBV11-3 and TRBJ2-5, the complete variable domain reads EAGVVQSPRYKIIEKKQPVAFWCNPISGHNTLYWYLQNLGQGPELLIRYENEEAVDDSQLPKDRFSAERLKGVDSTLKIQPAELGDSAVYLCASSSSRLTQETQYFGPGTRLLVL.

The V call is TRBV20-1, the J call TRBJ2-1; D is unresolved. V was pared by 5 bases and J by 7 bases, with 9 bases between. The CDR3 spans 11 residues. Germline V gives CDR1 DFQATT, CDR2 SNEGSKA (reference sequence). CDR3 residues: CSASNRNEQFF. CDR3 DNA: TGCAGTGCTTCCAACCGGAATGAGCAGTTCTTC.

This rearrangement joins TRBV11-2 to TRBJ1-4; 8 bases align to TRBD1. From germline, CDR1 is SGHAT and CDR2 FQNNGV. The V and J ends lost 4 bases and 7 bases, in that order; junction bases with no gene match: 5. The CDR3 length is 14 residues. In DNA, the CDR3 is TGTGCCAGCAGCTACGGACAGGGCGGTGAAAAACTGTTTTTT. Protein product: CASSYGQGGEKLFF.

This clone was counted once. CDR3 DNA sequence: TGTGCCAGCAGCTTAGAGATGGGCGTCTACAATGAGCAGTTCTTC. This codes for CASSLEMGVYNEQFF. The rearrangement uses TRBV7-2 and TRBJ2-1; D uncertain. Trimming pared 1 base from V and 3 bases from J, leaving 10 bases between. CDR1 and CDR2 from the germline V gene are SGHTA and FQGNSA. The CDR3 contains 15 residues.

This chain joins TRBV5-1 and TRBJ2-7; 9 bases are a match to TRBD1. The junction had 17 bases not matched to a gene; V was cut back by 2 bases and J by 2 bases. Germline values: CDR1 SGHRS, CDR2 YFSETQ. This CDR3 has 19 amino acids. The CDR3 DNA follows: TGCGCCAGCAGCTTCGCCGGCTTGGTCGGGACAGGGTCCCCCTACGAGCAGTACTTC. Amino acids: CASSFAGLVGTGSPYEQYF.

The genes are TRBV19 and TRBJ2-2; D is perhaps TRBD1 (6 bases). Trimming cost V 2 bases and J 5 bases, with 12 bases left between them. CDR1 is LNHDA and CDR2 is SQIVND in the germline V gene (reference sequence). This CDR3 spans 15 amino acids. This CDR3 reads CASSISGVVTGELFF. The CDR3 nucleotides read TGTGCCAGTAGTATATCAGGGGTGGTGACCGGGGAGCTGTTTTTT. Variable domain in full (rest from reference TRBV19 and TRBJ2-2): DGGITQSPKYLFRKEGQNVTLSCEQNLNHDAMYWYRQDPGQGLRLIYYSQIVNDFQKGDIAEGYSVSREKKESFPLTVTSAQKNPTAFYLCASSISGVVTGELFFGEGSRLTVL.

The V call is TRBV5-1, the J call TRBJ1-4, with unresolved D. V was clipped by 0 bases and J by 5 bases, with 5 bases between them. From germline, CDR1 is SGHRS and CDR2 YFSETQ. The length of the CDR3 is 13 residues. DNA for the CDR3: TGCGCCAGCAGCTTGGGGGAGAATGAAAAACTGTTTTTT. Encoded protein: CASSLGENEKLFF.

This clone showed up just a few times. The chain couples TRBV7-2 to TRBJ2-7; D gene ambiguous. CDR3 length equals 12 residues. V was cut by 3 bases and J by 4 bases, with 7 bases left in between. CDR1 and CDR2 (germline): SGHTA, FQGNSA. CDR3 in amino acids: CASSLSDYEQYF. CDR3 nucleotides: TGTGCCAGCAGCTTGAGTGATTACGAGCAGTACTTC.

The CDR3 here is CASSEVGDSGNTIYF. DNA of the CDR3: TGTGCCAGCAGTGAAGTAGGAGACTCTGGAAACACCATATATTTT. This chain joins TRBV6-1 and TRBJ1-3; D call uncertain. Trimming cost V 1 base and J 0 bases, with 7 bases left between them. Germline V gene lookup returns CDR1 MNHNS and CDR2 SASEGT. The CDR3 consists of 15 residues.

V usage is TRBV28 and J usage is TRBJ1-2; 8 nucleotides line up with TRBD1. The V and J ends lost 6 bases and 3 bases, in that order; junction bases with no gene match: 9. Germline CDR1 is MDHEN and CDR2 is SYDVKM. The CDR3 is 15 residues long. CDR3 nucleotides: TGTGCCAGCAGCACGTCCCGGGACAGGTACTATGGCTACACCTTC. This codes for CASSTSRDRYYGYTF.

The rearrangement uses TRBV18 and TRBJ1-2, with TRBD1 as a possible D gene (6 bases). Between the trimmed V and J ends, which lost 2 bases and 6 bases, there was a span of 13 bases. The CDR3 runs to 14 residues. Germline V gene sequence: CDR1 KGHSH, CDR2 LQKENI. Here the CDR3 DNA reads TGTGCCAGCTCACCAAGGTGGCAGGGGAATGGCTACACCTTC. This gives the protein CASSPRWQGNGYTF.

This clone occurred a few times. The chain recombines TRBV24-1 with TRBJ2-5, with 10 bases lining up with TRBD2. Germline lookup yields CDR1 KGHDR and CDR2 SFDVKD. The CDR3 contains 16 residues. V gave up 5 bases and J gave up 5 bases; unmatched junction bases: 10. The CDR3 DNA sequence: TGTGCCACCAGTGGGGGTCTAGCGGGAGCTTGGGAGACCCAGTACTTC. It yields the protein CATSGGLAGAWETQYF.

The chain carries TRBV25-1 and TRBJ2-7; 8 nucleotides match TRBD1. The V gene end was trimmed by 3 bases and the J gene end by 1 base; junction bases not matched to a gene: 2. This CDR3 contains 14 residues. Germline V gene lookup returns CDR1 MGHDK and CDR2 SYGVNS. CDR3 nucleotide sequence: TGTGCCAGCAGTGACTACAGGGGGTCCTACGAGCAGTACTTC. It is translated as CASSDYRGSYEQYF.

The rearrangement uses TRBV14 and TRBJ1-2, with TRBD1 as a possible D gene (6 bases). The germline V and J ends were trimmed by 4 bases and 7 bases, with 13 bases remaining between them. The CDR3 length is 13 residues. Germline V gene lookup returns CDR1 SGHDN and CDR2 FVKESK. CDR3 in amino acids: CASSPQTGSGYTF. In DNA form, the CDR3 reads TGTGCCAGCAGCCCCCAAACAGGGTCTGGCTACACCTTC.

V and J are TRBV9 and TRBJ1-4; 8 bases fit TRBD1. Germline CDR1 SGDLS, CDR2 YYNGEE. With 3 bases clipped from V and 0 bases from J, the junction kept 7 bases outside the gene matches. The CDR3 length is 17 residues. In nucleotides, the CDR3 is TGTGCCAGCAGCGCGGGACAGGAAATTGCAACTAATGAAAAACTGTTTTTT. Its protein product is CASSAGQEIATNEKLFF.

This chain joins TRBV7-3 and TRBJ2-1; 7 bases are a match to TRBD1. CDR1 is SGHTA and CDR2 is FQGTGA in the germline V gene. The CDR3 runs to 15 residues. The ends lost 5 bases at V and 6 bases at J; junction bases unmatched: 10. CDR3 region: CASSRDRVPPNEQFF. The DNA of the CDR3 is TGTGCCAGCAGCCGAGACAGGGTTCCCCCCAATGAGCAGTTCTTC.

Here the CDR3 DNA reads TGTGCCAGCAGCCACGGGACAAGATACGAGCAGTACTTC. Translating gives CASSHGTRYEQYF. V is TRBV6-2 or TRBV6-3 and J is TRBJ2-7, with D maybe TRBD1 (6 bases). Deletions cut 6 bases from V and 4 bases from J, with 13 bases between. Germline V gene lookup returns CDR1 MNHEY and CDR2 SVGEGT. CDR3 size: 13 residues.

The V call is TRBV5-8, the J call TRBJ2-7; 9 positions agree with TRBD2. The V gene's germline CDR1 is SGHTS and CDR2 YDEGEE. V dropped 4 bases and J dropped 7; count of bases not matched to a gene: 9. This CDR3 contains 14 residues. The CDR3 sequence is CASSTGGRAREQYF. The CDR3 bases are TGTGCCAGCAGCACGGGCGGGAGGGCCAGAGAGCAGTACTTC. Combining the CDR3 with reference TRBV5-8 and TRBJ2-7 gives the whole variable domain EAGVTQSPTHLIKTRGQQATLRCSPISGHTSVYWYQQALGLGLQFLLWYDEGEERNRGNFPPRFSGRQFPNYSSELNVNALELEDSALYLCASSTGGRAREQYFGPGTRLTVT.

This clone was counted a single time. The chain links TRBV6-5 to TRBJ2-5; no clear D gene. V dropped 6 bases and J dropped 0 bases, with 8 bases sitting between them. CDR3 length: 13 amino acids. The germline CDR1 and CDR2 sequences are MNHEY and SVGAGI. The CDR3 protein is CASRYQYQETQYF. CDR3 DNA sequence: TGTGCCAGCAGGTATCAGTACCAAGAGACCCAGTACTTC.